This TCR beta chain is drawn from a study of T-cell memory formation after mild COVID-19. Study-wide results and caveats: Day 37-peaking second-wave clones had unconfirmed SARS-CoV-2 specificity. Among clones contracting day 15 to 85, CD4/CD8 was balanced, whereas later expanders leaned CD4+. Cross-reactive memory appears to have joined, as suggested by some responding clones showing up in pre-infection memory.

5'RACE, which relied on constant-segment primers, yielded TCR alpha and TCR beta cDNA libraries carrying sample barcodes and UMIs. TCRdb re-derived calls from the 5' RACE reads in MiXCR, one entry per CDR3 protein. In the table there are about 290,000 distinct CDR3 sequences, about a sixth of which are singletons. Germline CDR1 reads MNHEY; CDR2 reads SMNVEV (reference sequence). J was trimmed by 3 bases and V by 6 bases; bases with no gene match: 5. The CDR3 contains 14 residues. With respect to this clonotype: Its target is not known.

Sequences were obtained from PBMCs or a T cell subset sorted from them (not recorded which). This chain uses TRBV27 with TRBJ2-7; TRBD1 aligns across 10 bases. The clonotype was recovered from a man in his late teens or twenties who had mild COVID-19 (a few samples of this study predate the infection). Cell type and time point are not known. The CDR3 bases are TGTGCCAGCAGCCGGGACAGGGGCCACTACGAGCAGTACTTC. Protein sequence: CASSRDRGHYEQYF.